This T cell receptor beta chain was found in a study of cytotoxic CD8 clonotypes in ibrutinib-treated CLL. Study information: In all, approximately ten patients were relapsed/refractory, roughly 15 were treatment-naive and fewer than 18 were IGHV unmutated. Partial response occurred in 24 patients and complete response in 2; at median approximately 70 months, approximately 15 remained remitted and about twelve progressed. Study findings and constraints: Baseline levels of clonality went above those of age-matched healthy donors and moved with circulating CD8+ T-cell counts. Increased clonality at ibrutinib response gave way to a return toward baseline at progression.

Some clones are missing from TCRdb's copy, which holds only in-frame ones; the method was immunoSEQ multiplex PCR. The sample has roughly 29,000 clones, approximately 80% seen once; the top ten hold roughly 48%. V was trimmed by 4 bases and J by 0 bases, leaving 11 bases between them. This CDR3 is 15 amino acids long. The germline gives CDR1 SGDLS, CDR2 YYNGEE. This clone was seen more than once but under ten times. Its antigen is still unknown. The chain carries TRBV9 and TRBJ1-3, with D perhaps TRBD1 (6 bases). This material consisted of PBMCs, taken after 36 months of ibrutinib treatment. This TCR came from a human donor with chronic lymphocytic leukemia. CDR3 nucleotide sequence: TGTGCCAGCAGCTCCCGACAGGACTCTGGAAACACCATATATTTT. This sequence encodes CASSSRQDSGNTIYF.